Listed below are T cell receptor beta chains from one sample, sequenced in a study of T cell responses to AZD1222 COVID-19 vaccine. TCRdb keeps only in-frame clones here, not all; method: immunoSEQ multiplex PCR. The sample records 90,000 to 130,000 clones, 92% being singletons. Sequenced material: peripheral blood, taken 28 days after the second AZD1222 dose. These receptors all stem from an adult who received the AZD1222 COVID-19 vaccine. Each CDR3 is given with its conserved first and last residue. The D gene is left open where the match is weak. Size is stated for part of the rows, as once, few or many counts, or as a class when the clone is expanded.

J gene	D gene	CDR3 length	clone size	V gene	CDR3 protein	CDR3 DNA
TRBJ2-5	.	12	.	TRBV2	CASSGEVETQYF	TGTGCCAGCAGTGGGGAGGTGGAGACCCAGTACTTC
TRBJ1-3	.	13	once	TRBV5-1	CASSRSSGNTIYF	TGCGCCAGCAGCCGGAGTAGCGGGAACACCATATATTTT
TRBJ2-7	TRBD1	14	.	TRBV7-2	CASSLAGTGYEQYF	TGTGCCAGCAGCTTAGCCGGGACAGGGTACGAGCAGTACTTC
TRBJ2-7	TRBD1	14	.	TRBV6-5	CASSRQGPPYEQYF	TGTGCCAGCAGCCGACAGGGGCCGCCCTACGAGCAGTACTTC
TRBJ1-4	TRBD1	15	.	TRBV6-1	CASSETGTGNEKLFF	TGTGCCAGCAGTGAGACCGGGACAGGGAATGAAAAACTGTTTTTT
TRBJ2-1	TRBD2	13	.	TRBV10-3	CASTSGGDNEQFF	TGTGCCTCGACTAGCGGGGGGGACAATGAGCAGTTCTTC
TRBJ1-2	.	17	.	TRBV15	CATSSSPGRVSNYGYTF	TGTGCCACCAGCTCATCGCCCGGCAGGGTATCGAACTATGGCTACACCTTC
TRBJ1-1	.	14	.	TRBV18	CASSQSAGNTEAFF	TGTGCCAGCTCACAGAGCGCAGGGAACACTGAAGCTTTCTTT
TRBJ1-2	.	15	.	TRBV5-1	CASSLWGPPTYGYTF	TGCGCCAGCAGCCTTTGGGGGCCACCTACCTATGGCTACACCTTC
TRBJ1-2	.	12	.	TRBV20-1	CSASGGDYGYTF	TGCAGTGCTAGTGGGGGGGACTATGGCTACACCTTC
TRBJ2-7	.	12	.	TRBV12-5	CATSPGPYEQYF	TGTGCTACATCACCGGGACCCTACGAGCAGTACTTC
TRBJ2-7	TRBD1	14	.	TRBV28	CASSSGTGVYEQYF	TGTGCCAGCAGTTCCGGGACAGGGGTTTACGAGCAGTACTTC
TRBJ1-1	TRBD1	14	.	TRBV6-5	CASIRQGSVPEAFF	TGTGCCAGCATCAGACAGGGGTCGGTGCCTGAAGCTTTCTTT
TRBJ1-1	.	12	.	TRBV7-8	CASSPYSTEAFF	TGTGCCAGCAGCCCTTATAGCACTGAAGCTTTCTTT
TRBJ1-6	.	16	.	TRBV23-1	CASSQWGQDHNSPLHF	TGCGCCAGCAGTCAGTGGGGCCAGGATCATAATTCACCCCTCCACTTT
TRBJ1-4	TRBD1	18	few	TRBV10-3	CAISAGTGGGGINEKLFF	TGTGCCATCAGTGCGGGGACAGGGGGCGGCGGAATTAATGAAAAACTGTTTTTT
TRBJ2-5	.	14	.	TRBV5-4	CASSTPTGPSTQYF	TGTGCCAGCAGCACGCCAACAGGGCCGTCGACCCAGTACTTC
TRBJ1-6	.	12	.	TRBV28	CASMGVGSPLHF	TGTGCTTCTATGGGGGTGGGCTCACCCCTCCACTTT
TRBJ2-7	TRBD1	14	.	TRBV6-5	CASTSYRGDWEQYF	TGTGCCAGCACCTCTTACAGGGGGGACTGGGAGCAGTACTTC
TRBJ2-1	TRBD1	15	.	TRBV5-4	CASSGPGQGYNEQFF	TGTGCCAGCAGCGGACCGGGACAGGGCTACAATGAGCAGTTCTTC
TRBJ2-7	.	13	.	TRBV7-6	CASSLGWSYEQYF	TGTGCCAGCAGCTTAGGGTGGTCCTACGAGCAGTACTTC
TRBJ1-5	.	15	.	TRBV6-2/TRBV6-3	CASSTQGYSNQPQHF	TGTGCCAGCAGTACACAGGGTTACAGCAATCAGCCCCAGCATTTT
TRBJ1-2	.	14	once	TRBV6-5	CASRLNRVGDGYTF	TGTGCCAGCAGACTAAACAGGGTAGGAGATGGCTACACCTTC
TRBJ2-7	.	14	.	TRBV7-9	CASSPGRYSYEQYF	TGTGCCAGCAGCCCCGGACGCTACTCCTACGAGCAGTACTTC
TRBJ2-3	.	13	.	TRBV5-1	CASSYGGTDTQYF	TGCGCCAGCAGCTACGGGGGCACAGATACGCAGTATTTT
TRBJ2-7	.	15	.	TRBV7-2	CASSLGGPGIYEQYF	TGTGCCAGCAGCTTAGGGGGTCCGGGGATTTACGAGCAGTACTTC
TRBJ2-7	.	16	.	TRBV7-2	CASSYTGGLNTYEQYF	TGTGCCAGCAGCTACACCGGGGGACTTAATACCTACGAGCAGTACTTC
TRBJ2-5	TRBD2	14	.	TRBV4-1	CASSQQTSVETQYF	TGCGCCAGCAGCCAGCAGACTAGCGTTGAGACCCAGTACTTC
TRBJ2-1	TRBD1	14	.	TRBV7-3	CASSSRDRSNEQFF	TGTGCCAGCAGCTCCCGGGACAGGTCCAATGAGCAGTTCTTC
TRBJ2-3	.	13	.	TRBV5-4	CATLAWGTDTQYF	TGTGCCACCCTAGCGTGGGGCACAGATACGCAGTATTTT
TRBJ2-7	TRBD1	15	.	TRBV6-5	CASIPRAGGGYEQYF	TGTGCCAGCATTCCCCGGGCAGGGGGCGGCTACGAGCAGTACTTC
TRBJ1-4	.	18	.	TRBV12-5	CASGFVRDGETTNEKLFF	TGTGCTAGTGGTTTCGTCCGGGACGGCGAAACAACTAATGAAAAACTGTTTTTT
TRBJ2-1	TRBD2	14	few	TRBV19	CASSSPTVGGEQFF	TGTGCCAGTAGTAGTCCCACGGTGGGGGGGGAGCAGTTCTTC
TRBJ1-2	.	13	.	TRBV18	CASSQGPHYGYTF	TGTGCCAGCTCACAAGGACCCCACTATGGCTACACCTTC
TRBJ2-1	TRBD2	19	.	TRBV7-2	CASSLMSLAGPLLYNEQFF	TGTGCCAGCAGCTTAATGAGTCTAGCGGGACCACTACTATACAATGAGCAGTTCTTC
TRBJ1-1	.	15	.	TRBV7-2	CASSFTGGGNTEAFF	TGTGCCAGCAGCTTTACGGGAGGGGGGAACACTGAAGCTTTCTTT
TRBJ2-3	TRBD2	20	.	TRBV6-1	CASSAQIFLTSGGNTDTQYF	TGTGCCAGCAGTGCCCAAATCTTCCTTACTAGCGGGGGGAACACAGATACGCAGTATTTT
TRBJ1-1	TRBD1	17	.	TRBV10-3	CAISGDRGSWVNTEAFF	TGTGCCATCAGTGGGGACAGGGGGTCTTGGGTGAACACTGAAGCTTTCTTT
TRBJ2-2	TRBD1	13	.	TRBV27	CASTQGATGELFF	TGTGCCAGCACACAGGGGGCGACCGGGGAGCTGTTTTTT
TRBJ1-1	.	12	once	TRBV30	CAWSSGVTEAFF	TGTGCCTGGAGTTCGGGGGTCACTGAAGCTTTCTTT
TRBJ2-3	TRBD1	17	.	TRBV10-3	CAISESSGTGRLDTQYF	TGTGCCATCAGTGAGTCCTCCGGGACAGGGAGGTTGGATACGCAGTATTTT
TRBJ1-2	.	14	.	TRBV6-1	CASSEGGDGYGYTF	TGTGCCAGCAGTGAAGGGGGGGACGGCTATGGCTACACCTTC
TRBJ1-4	.	14	once	TRBV7-2	CASSPLQGNEKLFF	TGTGCCAGCAGCCCTCTTCAGGGCAATGAAAAACTGTTTTTT
TRBJ1-6	TRBD1	17	.	TRBV7-8	CASSSGGGGSYNSPLHF	TGTGCCAGCAGCTCAGGGGGGGGAGGCTCCTATAATTCACCCCTCCACTTT
TRBJ1-5	.	12	.	TRBV30	CAWSPSNQPQHF	TGTGCCTGGAGCCCCTCCAATCAGCCCCAGCATTTT
TRBJ1-3	.	17	.	TRBV5-1	CASSLGAARGDGNTIYF	TGCGCCAGCAGCTTGGGGGCAGCCCGAGGGGATGGAAACACCATATATTTT
TRBJ2-7	.	11	.	TRBV25-1	CASKDVYEQYF	TGTGCCAGCAAAGATGTGTACGAGCAGTACTTC
TRBJ2-5	.	13	.	TRBV19	CASSVSQQETQYF	TGTGCCAGTAGTGTCAGCCAGCAAGAGACCCAGTACTTC
TRBJ1-2	.	15	.	TRBV14	CASSQEINSYYGYTF	TGTGCCAGCAGCCAAGAGATTAACAGCTACTATGGCTACACCTTC
TRBJ2-5	TRBD1	16	.	TRBV5-1	CASSSPVGTGQETQYF	TGCGCCAGCAGCTCACCTGTAGGGACAGGGCAAGAGACCCAGTACTTC
TRBJ1-6	.	17	.	TRBV27	CASSPPYPPGLNSPLHF	TGTGCCAGCAGTCCTCCCTATCCGCCCGGGCTTAATTCACCCCTCCACTTT
TRBJ2-2	.	15	.	TRBV12-5	CASGLGTANTGELFF	TGTGCTAGTGGTTTGGGGACAGCGAACACCGGGGAGCTGTTTTTT
TRBJ1-1	.	13	.	TRBV7-2	CASSLEAANEAFF	TGTGCCAGCAGCTTAGAAGCCGCTAATGAAGCTTTCTTT
TRBJ2-7	.	13	.	TRBV6-5	CASTQGRSYEQYF	TGTGCCAGCACCCAAGGTCGGTCCTACGAGCAGTACTTC
TRBJ1-4	.	15	.	TRBV3-1/TRBV3-2	CASSQYTGRGEKLFF	TGTGCCAGCAGCCAATATACAGGGAGGGGTGAAAAACTGTTTTTT
TRBJ2-7	TRBD1	13	.	TRBV6-5	CASSPDRAYEQYF	TGTGCCAGCAGTCCCGACAGGGCCTACGAGCAGTACTTC
TRBJ2-1	TRBD1	15	.	TRBV11-3	CASSSGTGKYNEQFF	TGTGCCAGCAGCTCGGGGACAGGGAAATACAATGAGCAGTTCTTC